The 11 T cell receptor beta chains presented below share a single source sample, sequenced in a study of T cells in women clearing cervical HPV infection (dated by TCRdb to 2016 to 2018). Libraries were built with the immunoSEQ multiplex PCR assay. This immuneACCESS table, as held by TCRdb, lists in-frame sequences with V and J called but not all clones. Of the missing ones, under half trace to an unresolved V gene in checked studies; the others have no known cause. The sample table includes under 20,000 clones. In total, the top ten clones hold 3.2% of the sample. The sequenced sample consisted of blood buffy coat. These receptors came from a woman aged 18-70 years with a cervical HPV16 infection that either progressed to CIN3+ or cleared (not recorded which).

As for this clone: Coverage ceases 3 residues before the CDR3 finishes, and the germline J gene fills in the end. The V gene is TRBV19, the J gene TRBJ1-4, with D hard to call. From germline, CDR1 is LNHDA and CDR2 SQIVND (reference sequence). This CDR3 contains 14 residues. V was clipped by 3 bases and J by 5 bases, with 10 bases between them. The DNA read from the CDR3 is TGTGCCAGTAGTATCTTGACACGAAATGAAAAA. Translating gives CASSILTRNEK. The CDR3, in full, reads CASSILTRNEKLFF.

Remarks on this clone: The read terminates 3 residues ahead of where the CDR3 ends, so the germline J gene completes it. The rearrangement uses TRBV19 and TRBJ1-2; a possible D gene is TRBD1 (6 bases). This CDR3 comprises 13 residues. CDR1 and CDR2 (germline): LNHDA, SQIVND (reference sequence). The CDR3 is CASSSTGSGGYTF. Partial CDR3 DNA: TGTGCCAGTAGTTCAACAGGGTCGGGAGGC.

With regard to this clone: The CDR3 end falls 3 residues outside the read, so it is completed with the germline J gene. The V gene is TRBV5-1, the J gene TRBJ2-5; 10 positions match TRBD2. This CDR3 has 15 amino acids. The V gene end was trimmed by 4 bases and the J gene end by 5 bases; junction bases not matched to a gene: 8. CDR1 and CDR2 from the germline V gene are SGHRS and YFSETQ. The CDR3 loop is CASSPPLAGEETQYF. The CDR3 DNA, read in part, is TGCGCCAGCAGCCCCCCCCTAGCGGGGGAGGAGACC.

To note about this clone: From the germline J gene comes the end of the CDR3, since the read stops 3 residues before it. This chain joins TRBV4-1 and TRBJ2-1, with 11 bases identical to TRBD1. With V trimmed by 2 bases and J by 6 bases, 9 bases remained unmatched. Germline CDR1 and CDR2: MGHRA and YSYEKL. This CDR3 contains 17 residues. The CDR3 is CASSQRDPGQGVNEQFF. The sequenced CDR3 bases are TGCGCCAGCAGCCAACGCGACCCGGGACAGGGGGTCAATGAG.

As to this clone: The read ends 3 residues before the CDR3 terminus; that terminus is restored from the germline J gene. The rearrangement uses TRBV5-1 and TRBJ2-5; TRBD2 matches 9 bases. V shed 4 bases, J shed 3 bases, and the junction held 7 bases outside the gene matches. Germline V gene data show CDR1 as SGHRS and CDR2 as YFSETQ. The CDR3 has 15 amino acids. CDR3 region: CASSPSGAGEETQYF. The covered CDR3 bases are TGCGCCAGCAGCCCTAGCGGGGCGGGTGAAGAGACC.

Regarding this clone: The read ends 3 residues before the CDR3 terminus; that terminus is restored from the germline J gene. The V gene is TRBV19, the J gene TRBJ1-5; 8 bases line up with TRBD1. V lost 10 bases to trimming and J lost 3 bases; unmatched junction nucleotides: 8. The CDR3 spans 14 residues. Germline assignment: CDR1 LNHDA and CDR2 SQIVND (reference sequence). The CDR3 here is CATSGQGDNQPQHF. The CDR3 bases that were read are TGTGCCACCTCAGGACAGGGCGACAATCAGCCC.

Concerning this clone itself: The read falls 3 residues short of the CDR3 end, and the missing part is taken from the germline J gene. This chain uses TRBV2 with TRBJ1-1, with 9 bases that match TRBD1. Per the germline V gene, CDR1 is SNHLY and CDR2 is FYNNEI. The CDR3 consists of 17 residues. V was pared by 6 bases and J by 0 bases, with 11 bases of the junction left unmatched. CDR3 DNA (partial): TGTGCCAGCAGAGGTACAGGGGGCTCACCTATGAACACTGAA. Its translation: CASRGTGGSPMNTE. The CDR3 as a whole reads CASRGTGGSPMNTEAFF.

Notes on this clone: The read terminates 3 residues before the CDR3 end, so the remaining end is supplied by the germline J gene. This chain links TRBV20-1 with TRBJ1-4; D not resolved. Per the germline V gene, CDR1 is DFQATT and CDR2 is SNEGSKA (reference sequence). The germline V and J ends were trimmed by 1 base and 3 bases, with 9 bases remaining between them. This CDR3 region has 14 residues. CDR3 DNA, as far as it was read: TGCAGTGCTAGAGCTTTAGAAGCTAATGAAAAA. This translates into CSARALEANEK. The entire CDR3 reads CSARALEANEKLFF.

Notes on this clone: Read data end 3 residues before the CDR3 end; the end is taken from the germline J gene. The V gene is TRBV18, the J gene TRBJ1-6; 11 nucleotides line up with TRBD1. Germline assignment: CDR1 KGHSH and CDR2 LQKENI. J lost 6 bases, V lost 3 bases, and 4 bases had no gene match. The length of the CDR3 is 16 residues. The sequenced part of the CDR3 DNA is TGTGCCAGCTCACCGGACAGGGGGCGGGCTAATTCACCC. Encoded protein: CASSPDRGRANSP. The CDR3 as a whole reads CASSPDRGRANSPLHF.

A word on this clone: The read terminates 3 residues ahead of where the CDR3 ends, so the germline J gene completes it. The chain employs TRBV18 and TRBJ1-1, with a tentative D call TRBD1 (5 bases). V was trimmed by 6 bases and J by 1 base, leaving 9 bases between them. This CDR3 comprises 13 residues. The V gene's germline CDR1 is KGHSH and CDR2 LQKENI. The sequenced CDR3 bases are TGTGCCAGCTCCGCGACAGCGAACACTGAA. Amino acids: CASSATANTE. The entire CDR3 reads CASSATANTEAFF.

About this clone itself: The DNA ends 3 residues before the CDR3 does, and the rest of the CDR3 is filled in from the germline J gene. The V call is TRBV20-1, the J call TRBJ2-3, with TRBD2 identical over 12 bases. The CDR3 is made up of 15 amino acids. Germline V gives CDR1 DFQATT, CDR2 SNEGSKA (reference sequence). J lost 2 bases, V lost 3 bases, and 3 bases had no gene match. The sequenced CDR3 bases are TGCAGTGCTAGTGCTAGCGGGGGGGCCACAGATACG. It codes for CSASASGGATDT. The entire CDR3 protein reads CSASASGGATDTQYF.